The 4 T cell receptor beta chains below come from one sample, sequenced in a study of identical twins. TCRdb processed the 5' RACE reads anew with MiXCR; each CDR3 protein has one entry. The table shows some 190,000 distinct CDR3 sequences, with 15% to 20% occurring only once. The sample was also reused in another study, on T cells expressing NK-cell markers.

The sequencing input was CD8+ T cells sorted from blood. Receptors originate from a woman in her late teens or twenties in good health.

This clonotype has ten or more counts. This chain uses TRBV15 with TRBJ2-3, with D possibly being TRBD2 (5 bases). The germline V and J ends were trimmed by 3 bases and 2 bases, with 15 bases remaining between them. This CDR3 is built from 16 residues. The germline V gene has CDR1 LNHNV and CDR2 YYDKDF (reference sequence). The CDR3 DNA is TGTGCCACCAGCAGGTCGAAAAGCGGAATCACAGATACGCAGTATTTT. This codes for CATSRSKSGITDTQYF.

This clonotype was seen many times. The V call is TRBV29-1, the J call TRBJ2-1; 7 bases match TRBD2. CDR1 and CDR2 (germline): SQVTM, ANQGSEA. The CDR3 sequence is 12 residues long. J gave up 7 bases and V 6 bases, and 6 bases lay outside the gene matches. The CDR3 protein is CSVGLGTNEQFF. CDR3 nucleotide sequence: TGCAGCGTAGGACTAGGAACGAATGAGCAGTTCTTC.

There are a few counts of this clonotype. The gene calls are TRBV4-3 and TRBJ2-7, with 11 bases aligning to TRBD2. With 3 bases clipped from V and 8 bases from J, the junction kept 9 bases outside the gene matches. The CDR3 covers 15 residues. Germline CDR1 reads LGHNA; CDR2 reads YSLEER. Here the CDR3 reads CASSQETSGVLKQYF. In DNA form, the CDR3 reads TGCGCCAGCAGCCAGGAGACTAGCGGGGTGCTCAAGCAGTACTTC.

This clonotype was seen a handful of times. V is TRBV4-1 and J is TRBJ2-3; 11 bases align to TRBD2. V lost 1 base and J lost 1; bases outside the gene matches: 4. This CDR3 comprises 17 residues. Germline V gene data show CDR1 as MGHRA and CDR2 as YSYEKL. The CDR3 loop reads CASSQVPGLAGTDTQYF. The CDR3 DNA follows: TGCGCCAGCAGCCAAGTACCGGGACTAGCGGGCACAGATACGCAGTATTTT.